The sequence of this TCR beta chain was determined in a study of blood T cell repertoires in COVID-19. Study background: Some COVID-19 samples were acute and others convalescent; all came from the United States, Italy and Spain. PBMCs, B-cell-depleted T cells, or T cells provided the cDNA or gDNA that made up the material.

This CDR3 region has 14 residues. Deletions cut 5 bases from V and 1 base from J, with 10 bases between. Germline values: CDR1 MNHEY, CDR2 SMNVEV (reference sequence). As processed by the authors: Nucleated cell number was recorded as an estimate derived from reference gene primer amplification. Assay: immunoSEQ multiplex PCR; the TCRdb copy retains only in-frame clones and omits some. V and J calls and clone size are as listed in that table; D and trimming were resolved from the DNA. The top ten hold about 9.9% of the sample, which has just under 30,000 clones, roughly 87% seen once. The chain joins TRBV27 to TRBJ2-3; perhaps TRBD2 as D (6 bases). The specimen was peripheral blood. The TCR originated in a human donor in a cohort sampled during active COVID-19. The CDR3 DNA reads TGTGCCAGCAGTACGACGGGGGGCACAGATACGCAGTATTTT. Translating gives CASSTTGGTDTQYF.